The TCR beta chain under discussion was sequenced for a study of CD8 T cells in Susac syndrome. Random hexamers were used to reverse transcribe an amount of roughly 0.45 to 1 ug RNA. Amplification of the TCR beta CDR3 was carried out by immunoSEQ multiplex PCR, which spanned a total of 54 Vbeta and 13 Jbeta segments. From the immunoSEQ multiplex PCR reads, TCRdb called clonotypes with MiXCR, one entry per CDR3 protein. Of about 180,000 distinct CDR3 sequences listed, roughly 92% are singletons. Looked up from germline, CDR1 is SGDLS and CDR2 is YYNGEE. Trimming removed 3 bases from V and 2 bases from J, with 8 bases in between. The CDR3 totals 13 residues. The table lists this clonotype with a few counts.

The genes are TRBV9 and TRBJ1-1; D unclear. The sequenced material came from CD4+ T cells from PBMCs. The source of this sequence is a human donor with multiple sclerosis. The CDR3 DNA reads as TGTGCCAGCAGCGGCCGACTAAACACTGAAGCTTTCTTT. Amino acid sequence: CASSGRLNTEAFF. The whole variable domain, filled in from reference TRBV9 and TRBJ1-1, reads DSGVTQTPKHLITATGQRVTLRCSPRSGDLSVYWYQQSLDQGLQFLIQYYNGEERAKGNILERFSAQQFPDLHSELNLSSLELGDSALYFCASSGRLNTEAFFGQGTRLTVV.